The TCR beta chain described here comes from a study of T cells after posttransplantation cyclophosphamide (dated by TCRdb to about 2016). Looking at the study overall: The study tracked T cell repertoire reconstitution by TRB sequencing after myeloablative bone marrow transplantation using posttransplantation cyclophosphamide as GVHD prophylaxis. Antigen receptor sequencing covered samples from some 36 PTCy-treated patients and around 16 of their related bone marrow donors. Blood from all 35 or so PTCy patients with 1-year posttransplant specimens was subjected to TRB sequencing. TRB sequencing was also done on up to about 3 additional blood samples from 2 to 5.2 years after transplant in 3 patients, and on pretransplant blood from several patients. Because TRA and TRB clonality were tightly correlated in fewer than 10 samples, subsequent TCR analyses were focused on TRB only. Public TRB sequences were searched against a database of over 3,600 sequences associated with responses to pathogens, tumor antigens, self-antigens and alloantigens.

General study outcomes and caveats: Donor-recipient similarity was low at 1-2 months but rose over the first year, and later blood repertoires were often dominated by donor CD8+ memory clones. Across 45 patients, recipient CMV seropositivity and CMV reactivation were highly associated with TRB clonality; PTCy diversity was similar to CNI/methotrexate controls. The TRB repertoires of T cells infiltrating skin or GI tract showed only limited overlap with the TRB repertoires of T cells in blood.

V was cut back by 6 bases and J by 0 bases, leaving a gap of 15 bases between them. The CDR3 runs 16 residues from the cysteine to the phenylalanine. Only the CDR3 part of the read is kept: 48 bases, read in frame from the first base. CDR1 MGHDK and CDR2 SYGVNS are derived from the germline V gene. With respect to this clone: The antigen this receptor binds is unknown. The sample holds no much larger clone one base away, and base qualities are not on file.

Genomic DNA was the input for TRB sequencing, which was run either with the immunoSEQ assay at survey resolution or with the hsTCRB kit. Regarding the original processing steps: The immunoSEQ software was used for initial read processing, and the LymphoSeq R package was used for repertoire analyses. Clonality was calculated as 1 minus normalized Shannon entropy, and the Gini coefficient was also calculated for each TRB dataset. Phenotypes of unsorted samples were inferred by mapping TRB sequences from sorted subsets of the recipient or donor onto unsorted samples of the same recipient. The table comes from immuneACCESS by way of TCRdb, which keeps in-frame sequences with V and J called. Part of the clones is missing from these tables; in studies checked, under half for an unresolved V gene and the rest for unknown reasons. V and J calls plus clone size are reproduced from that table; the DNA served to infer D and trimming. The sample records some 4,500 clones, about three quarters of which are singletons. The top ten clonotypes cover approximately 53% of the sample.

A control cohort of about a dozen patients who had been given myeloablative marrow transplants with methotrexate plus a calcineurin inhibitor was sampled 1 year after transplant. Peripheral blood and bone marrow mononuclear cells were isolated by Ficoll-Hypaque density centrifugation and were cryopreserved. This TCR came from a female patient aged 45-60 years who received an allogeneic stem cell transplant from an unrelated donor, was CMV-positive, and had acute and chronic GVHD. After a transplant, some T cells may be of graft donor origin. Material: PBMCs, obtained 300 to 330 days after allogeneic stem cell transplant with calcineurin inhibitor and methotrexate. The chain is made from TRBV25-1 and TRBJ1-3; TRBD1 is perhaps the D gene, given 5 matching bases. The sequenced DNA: TGTGCCAGCAGCCCCCTGGGGGGGTCCTCTGGAAACACCATATATTTT. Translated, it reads CASSPLGGSSGNTIYF.